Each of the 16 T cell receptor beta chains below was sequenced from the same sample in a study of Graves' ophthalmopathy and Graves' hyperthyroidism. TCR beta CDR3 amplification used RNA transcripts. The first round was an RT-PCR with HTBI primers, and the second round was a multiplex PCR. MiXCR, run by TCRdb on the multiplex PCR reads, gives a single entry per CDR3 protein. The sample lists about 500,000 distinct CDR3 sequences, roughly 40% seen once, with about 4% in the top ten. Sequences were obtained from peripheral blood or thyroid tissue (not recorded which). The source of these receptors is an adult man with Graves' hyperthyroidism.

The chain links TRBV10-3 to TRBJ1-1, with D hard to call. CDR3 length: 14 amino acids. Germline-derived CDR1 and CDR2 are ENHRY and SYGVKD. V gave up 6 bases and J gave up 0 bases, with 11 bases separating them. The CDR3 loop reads CAISDNGVNTEAFF. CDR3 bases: TGTGCCATCAGCGACAACGGAGTGAACACTGAAGCTTTCTTT.

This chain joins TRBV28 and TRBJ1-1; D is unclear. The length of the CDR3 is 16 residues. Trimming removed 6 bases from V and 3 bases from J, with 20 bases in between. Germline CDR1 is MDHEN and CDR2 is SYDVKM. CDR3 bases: TGTGCCAGCAGAGAGAGGTGGTCGGGTGGAGACACTGAAGCTTTCTTT. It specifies CASRERWSGGDTEAFF.

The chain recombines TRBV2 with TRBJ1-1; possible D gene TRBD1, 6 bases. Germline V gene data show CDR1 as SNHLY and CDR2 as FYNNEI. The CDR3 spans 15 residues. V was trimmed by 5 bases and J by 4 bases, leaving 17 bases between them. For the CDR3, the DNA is TGTGCCAGCAGTTTCCCCCCGGGGGGCCGCACTGAAGCTTTCTTT. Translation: CASSFPPGGRTEAFF.

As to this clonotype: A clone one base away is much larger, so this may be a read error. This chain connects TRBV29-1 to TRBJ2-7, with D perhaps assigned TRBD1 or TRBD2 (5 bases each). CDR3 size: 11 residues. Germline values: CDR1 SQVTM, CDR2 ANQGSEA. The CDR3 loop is CSVRRGYGQYF. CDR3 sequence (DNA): TGCAGCGTTAGACGGGGCTACGGGCAGTACTTC.

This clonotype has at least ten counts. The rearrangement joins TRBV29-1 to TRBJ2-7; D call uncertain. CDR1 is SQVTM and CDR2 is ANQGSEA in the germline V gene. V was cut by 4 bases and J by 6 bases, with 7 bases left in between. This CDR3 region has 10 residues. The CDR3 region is CSVGHSEQYF. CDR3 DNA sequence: TGCAGCGTTGGTCACAGCGAGCAGTACTTC.

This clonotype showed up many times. The CDR3 bases are TGTGCCACCAGTGACCCTGGACAGGGGCATCATGGCTACACCTTC. This sequence encodes CATSDPGQGHHGYTF. V gene TRBV24-1 combines with J gene TRBJ1-2; 9 nucleotides align to TRBD1. There are 15 residues in the CDR3. Germline CDR1 KGHDR, CDR2 SFDVKD. V shed 4 bases and J 6 bases; nucleotides not matched to a gene: 8.

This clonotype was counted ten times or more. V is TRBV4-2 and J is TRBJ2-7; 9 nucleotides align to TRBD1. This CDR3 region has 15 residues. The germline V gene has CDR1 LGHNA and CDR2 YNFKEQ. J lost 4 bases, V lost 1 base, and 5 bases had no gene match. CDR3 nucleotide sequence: TGTGCCAGCAGCCAAGCGGACAGGGGAGGATACGAGCAGTACTTC. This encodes CASSQADRGGYEQYF.

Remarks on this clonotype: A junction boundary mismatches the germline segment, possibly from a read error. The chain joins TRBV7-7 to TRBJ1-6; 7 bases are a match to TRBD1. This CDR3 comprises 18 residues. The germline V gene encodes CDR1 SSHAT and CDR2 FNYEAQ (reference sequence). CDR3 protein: CASTRDTGQANYNSPLHF. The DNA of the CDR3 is TGTGCTAGCACCCGCGACACCGGACAGGCCAACTATAATTCACCCCTCCACTTT.

The CDR3 protein is CASSVGAGQSTGELFF. The CDR3 nucleotides read TGTGCCAGCAGCGTAGGGGCAGGACAGAGCACCGGGGAGCTGTTTTTT. The chain carries TRBV9 and TRBJ2-2, with TRBD1 as a possible D gene (6 bases). Looked up from germline, CDR1 is SGDLS and CDR2 is YYNGEE. V lost 0 bases to trimming and J lost 4 bases, with 13 bases between them. The CDR3 has 16 residues.

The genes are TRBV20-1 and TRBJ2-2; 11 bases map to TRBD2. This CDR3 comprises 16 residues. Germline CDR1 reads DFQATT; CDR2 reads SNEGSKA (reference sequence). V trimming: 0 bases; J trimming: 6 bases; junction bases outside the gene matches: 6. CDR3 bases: TGCAGTGCTAGAGATCTTACTAGCGGGGGCTCCGGGGAGCTGTTTTTT. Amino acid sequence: CSARDLTSGGSGELFF.

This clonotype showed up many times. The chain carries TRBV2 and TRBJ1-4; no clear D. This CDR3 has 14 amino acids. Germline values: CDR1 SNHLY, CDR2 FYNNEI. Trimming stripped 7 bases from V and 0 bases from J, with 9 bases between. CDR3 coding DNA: TGTGCCAGCATACGCGGGGCAACTAATGAAAAACTGTTTTTT. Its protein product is CASIRGATNEKLFF.

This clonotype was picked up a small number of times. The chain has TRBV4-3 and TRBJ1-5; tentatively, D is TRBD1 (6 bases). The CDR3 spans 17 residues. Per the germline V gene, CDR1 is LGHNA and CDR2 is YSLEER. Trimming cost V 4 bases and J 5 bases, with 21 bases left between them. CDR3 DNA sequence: TGCGCCAGCAGCCGGGTCTACCTCGGGGGGCTCGATCAGCCCCAGCATTTT. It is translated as CASSRVYLGGLDQPQHF.

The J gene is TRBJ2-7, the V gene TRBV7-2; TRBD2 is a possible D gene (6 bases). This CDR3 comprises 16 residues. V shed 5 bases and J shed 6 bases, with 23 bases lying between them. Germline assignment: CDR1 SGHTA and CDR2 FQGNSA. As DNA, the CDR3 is TGTGCCAGCAGCCCCAGTCTTCTGGCGGGAAGGGTCGAGCAGTACTTC. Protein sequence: CASSPSLLAGRVEQYF.

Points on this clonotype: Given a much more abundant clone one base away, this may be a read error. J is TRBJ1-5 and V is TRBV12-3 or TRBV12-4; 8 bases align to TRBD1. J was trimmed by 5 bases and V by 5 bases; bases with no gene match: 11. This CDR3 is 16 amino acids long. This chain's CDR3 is CASSLKGDRGDQPQHF. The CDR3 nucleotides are TGTGCCAGCAGTCTAAAGGGAGACAGGGGCGATCAGCCCCAGCATTTT.

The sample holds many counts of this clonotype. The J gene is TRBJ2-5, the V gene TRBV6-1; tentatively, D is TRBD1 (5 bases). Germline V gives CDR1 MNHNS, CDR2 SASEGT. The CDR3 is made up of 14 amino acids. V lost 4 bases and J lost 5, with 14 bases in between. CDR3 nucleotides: TGTGCCAGCAGTGCGCGGCCAGGGTGGGAGACCCAGTACTTC. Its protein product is CASSARPGWETQYF.

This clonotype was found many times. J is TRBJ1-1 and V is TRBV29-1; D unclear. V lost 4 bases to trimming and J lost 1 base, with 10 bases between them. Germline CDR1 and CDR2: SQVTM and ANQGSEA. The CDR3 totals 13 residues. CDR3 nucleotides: TGCAGCGTTGTTGAGAACAGGAACACTGAAGCTTTCTTT. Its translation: CSVVENRNTEAFF.